The 7 T cell receptor beta chains in this list originate from one sample, sequenced in a study of metastatic and nonmetastatic thyroid tumors. TCRdb reanalyzed the PCR reads via MiXCR. The sample shows some 90,000 clones, roughly 8.6% of them seen only once. Thyroid surgery was preceded by no treatment in any patient. Input material: blood. The receptors come from a female donor with papillary thyroid cancer or a benign thyroid nodule (not recorded which). Some clones in this sample may be carry-over from other donors' samples.

This clone has ten or more counts. The V call is TRBV6-1, the J call TRBJ2-7; 12 bases align to TRBD2. Germline V gives CDR1 MNHNS, CDR2 SASEGT. This CDR3 spans 17 amino acids. Trimming cost V 6 bases and J 1 base; bases outside gene matches: 10. Written as DNA, the CDR3 is TGTGCCAGCAGGCCAACTAGCGGGGGGTTTTCTTCCTACGAGCAGTACTTC. Its protein is CASRPTSGGFSSYEQYF.

This clone has only a few counts. With a much larger clone just one base away, this may be a read error. The rearrangement joins TRBV6-1 to TRBJ2-7; D may be TRBD1 (5 bases). In germline, CDR1 is MNHNS, CDR2 SASEGT. V gave up 10 bases and J gave up 6 bases, with 19 bases separating them. CDR3 length: 13 amino acids. CDR3 in DNA: TGTGCCACCGTAGACCGATCAGGGTTCGAGCAGTACTTC. Translated, it gives CATVDRSGFEQYF.

This clone appeared many times. The chain links TRBV6-4 to TRBJ1-1; D is perhaps TRBD1 (5 bases). CDR1 is MRHNA and CDR2 is SNTAGT in the germline V gene. Trimming cost V 4 bases and J 3 bases, with 12 bases left between them. The CDR3 totals 14 residues. The CDR3 DNA reads TGTGCCAGCAGTGTCGCAGGGTTTGACACTGAAGCTTTCTTT. Encoded protein: CASSVAGFDTEAFF.

This clone came up many times. CDR3 in amino acids: CASSSGGTDTQYF. CDR3 sequence (DNA): TGTGCCAGCAGTAGCGGGGGCACAGATACGCAGTATTTT. This chain joins TRBV6-4 and TRBJ2-3; TRBD2 matches 7 bases. The trim removed 5 bases at V and 1 base at J, leaving 0 bases unmatched. The CDR3 spans 13 residues. Germline V gene sequence: CDR1 MRHNA, CDR2 SNTAGT.

This clone was seen more than once but under ten times. The chain links TRBV20-1 to TRBJ1-4; TRBD1 is a possible D gene (5 bases). The CDR3 runs 14 residues. The V gene lost 0 bases and the J gene lost 8 bases, with 13 bases spanning the gap. Germline CDR1 reads DFQATT; CDR2 reads SNEGSKA (reference sequence). CDR3 sequence reads: CSARDPGGVEKLFF. CDR3 in DNA: TGCAGTGCTAGAGACCCCGGGGGTGTGGAAAAACTGTTTTTT.

The sample holds many counts of this clone. This rearrangement joins TRBV6-1 to TRBJ1-5; perhaps TRBD1 as D (5 bases). The CDR3 length is 15 residues. V was clipped by 4 bases and J by 3 bases, with 13 bases between them. Germline lookup yields CDR1 MNHNS and CDR2 SASEGT. CDR3 region: CASSGGTANNQPQHF. CDR3 in DNA: TGTGCCAGCAGTGGTGGGACGGCCAACAATCAGCCCCAGCATTTT.

By share of the sample, this clone is medium-sized. The chain couples TRBV6-1 to TRBJ1-1; perhaps TRBD1 as D (6 bases). This CDR3 is built from 14 residues. Per the germline V gene, CDR1 is MNHNS and CDR2 is SASEGT. V was shortened by 1 base and J by 5 bases, with 11 bases between the two germline ends. CDR3 region: CASSEGGGQTEAFF. The CDR3 DNA is TGTGCCAGCAGTGAAGGAGGGGGACAAACTGAAGCTTTCTTT.